This passage covers 29 T cell receptor beta chains from one sample sequenced in a study of cytomegalovirus exposure and HLA in healthy donors. It was with 60 Vbeta and 13 Jbeta primers that the PCR ran. Profiling relied on immunoSEQ multiplex PCR, and the TCRdb table lists in-frame clones only, not all of them. The table records roughly 110,000 clones, about 75% of them present only once. The sample comprised PBMCs. Receptors were obtained from a man aged 40-49 years in good health and CMV-seronegative.

The J gene is TRBJ2-5, the V gene TRBV9; 9 bases agree with TRBD2. Trimming at V came to 5 bases and at J to 5 bases, leaving 10 bases not matched to a gene. This CDR3 has 15 residues. In germline, CDR1 is SGDLS, CDR2 YYNGEE. CDR3 DNA sequence: TGTGCCAGCAGGAGTAAGCGGGGGGTGGGGGAGACCCAGTACTTC. It specifies CASRSKRGVGETQYF.

CDR3 coding DNA: TGTGCCAGCAGCCTAGGGCAAACTAGCGGGGGGGCGAGCTCCTACGAGCAGTACTTC. It yields the protein CASSLGQTSGGASSYEQYF. This chain joins TRBV7-2 and TRBJ2-7; 13 nucleotides line up with TRBD2. Germline trimming cut 5 bases from V and 0 bases from J; bases unmatched to any gene: 13. The germline V gene has CDR1 SGHTA and CDR2 FQGNSA. The CDR3 totals 19 residues.

The gene calls are TRBV7-9 and TRBJ2-3; D gene unclear. The V end lost 0 bases, the J end lost 2 bases, and 6 bases lay between the germline ends. In germline, CDR1 is SEHNR, CDR2 FQNEAQ (reference sequence). CDR3 length: 14 residues. CDR3 region: CASSLALPTDTQYF. CDR3 coding DNA: TGTGCCAGCAGCTTAGCACTTCCCACAGATACGCAGTATTTT.

The rearrangement links TRBV25-1 to TRBJ1-2; tentatively, D is TRBD1 (6 bases). V was clipped by 0 bases and J by 2 bases, with 13 bases between them. Per germline, CDR1 MGHDK and CDR2 SYGVNS. This CDR3 is built from 16 residues. CDR3 loop: CASSEYGGGENYGYTF. DNA for the CDR3: TGTGCCAGCAGTGAATATGGAGGGGGGGAGAACTATGGCTACACCTTC.

The genes are TRBV2 and TRBJ2-3, with TRBD2 identical over 8 bases. V lost 0 bases and J lost 2; bases outside the gene matches: 13. CDR3 length: 19 amino acids. CDR1 and CDR2 from the germline V gene are SNHLY and FYNNEI. CDR3 protein: CASSEAGGPWRGVTDTQYF. In nucleotides, the CDR3 is TGTGCCAGCAGTGAAGCTGGGGGGCCCTGGCGGGGGGTCACAGATACGCAGTATTTT.

This clone turned up a few times. J is TRBJ1-3 and V is TRBV2, with D hard to call. CDR3 length: 16 residues. CDR1 SNHLY and CDR2 FYNNEI come from the germline V gene. The V end was cut by 7 bases, the J end by 0 bases, with 16 bases between. The CDR3 nucleotides read TGTGCCAGCAAAACGGGAGCGCAATCCTCTGGAAACACCATATATTTT. Amino acids: CASKTGAQSSGNTIYF.

The chain links TRBV5-1 to TRBJ1-4; 8 bases line up with TRBD1. J lost 12 bases, V lost 0 bases, and 7 bases had no gene match. In germline, CDR1 is SGHRS, CDR2 YFSETQ. This CDR3 is 14 amino acids long. The CDR3 is CASSLGQGIGELFF. The CDR3 nucleotides are TGCGCCAGCAGCTTGGGACAGGGGATCGGGGAACTGTTTTTT.

The table lists this clone with a few counts. The chain has TRBV11-2 and TRBJ1-1; 8 bases are shared with TRBD1. The CDR3 contains 13 residues. Per germline, CDR1 SGHAT and CDR2 FQNNGV. V shed 0 bases and J 9 bases; nucleotides not matched to a gene: 3. The CDR3 region is CASSLDRDRQAFF. DNA of the CDR3: TGTGCCAGCAGCTTAGATCGGGACAGGCAAGCTTTCTTT.

The V gene is TRBV5-1, the J gene TRBJ2-1; 7 bases match TRBD2. Germline loops: CDR1 SGHRS, CDR2 YFSETQ. J lost 0 bases, V lost 5 bases, and 5 bases had no gene match. The CDR3 length is 15 residues. This chain's CDR3 is CASSPSGSSYNEQFF. In DNA, the CDR3 is TGCGCCAGCAGTCCTAGCGGCAGCTCCTACAATGAGCAGTTCTTC.

This chain's CDR3 is CASSAQGAQNTIYF. The CDR3 DNA reads TGTGCCAGCAGCGCACAGGGGGCACAAAACACCATATATTTT. The chain uses TRBV7-9 and TRBJ1-3, with 9 bases fitting TRBD1. Germline V gives CDR1 SEHNR, CDR2 FQNEAQ (reference sequence). This CDR3 region has 14 residues. V trimming: 5 bases; J trimming: 6 bases; junction bases outside the gene matches: 5.

This chain connects TRBV5-5 to TRBJ2-3; possible D gene TRBD2, 5 bases. Trimming left V 1 base short and J 6 bases short, with 9 bases between. Germline V gene lookup returns CDR1 SGHKS and CDR2 YYEKEE (reference sequence). The CDR3 is 13 amino acids. The CDR3: CASSLQDFDTQYF. Here the CDR3 DNA reads TGTGCCAGCAGCTTGCAGGACTTTGATACGCAGTATTTT. The full variable domain, in which reference TRBV5-5 and TRBJ2-3 provide the parts outside the CDR3, is DAGVTQSPTHLIKTRGQQVTLRCSPISGHKSVSWYQQVLGQGPQFIFQYYEKEERGRGNFPDRFSARQFPNYSSELNVNALLLGDSALYLCASSLQDFDTQYFGPGTRLTVL.

For the CDR3, the DNA is TGTGCCAGCAGTTCAGCGGGGTTGGGCACTGAAGCTTTCTTT. This sequence encodes CASSSAGLGTEAFF. This sequence joins TRBV28 and TRBJ1-1; D remains ambiguous. Germline values: CDR1 MDHEN, CDR2 SYDVKM. The V and J ends lost 4 bases and 4 bases respectively, with 13 bases between them. There are 14 residues in the CDR3.

The CDR3 nucleotides are TGTGCCAGCAGTTCCCGCCGAACCGGACAGGGCTATGGCTACACCTTC. Encoded protein: CASSSRRTGQGYGYTF. The chain couples TRBV6-5 to TRBJ1-2; TRBD1 agrees at 8 bases. This CDR3 is built from 16 residues. The trim removed 4 bases at V and 4 bases at J, leaving 11 bases unmatched. Germline V lookup: CDR1 MNHEY, CDR2 SVGAGI.

The chain employs TRBV19 and TRBJ1-3, with TRBD1 matching over 10 bases. This CDR3 has 16 amino acids. Losses at the gene ends were 5 bases for V and 4 bases for J; bases not matched to a gene: 8. The germline CDR1 and CDR2 sequences are LNHDA and SQIVND (reference sequence). The CDR3 sequence is CASSPGDRGSGNTIYF. CDR3 bases: TGTGCCAGTAGTCCCGGGGACAGGGGAAGCGGAAACACCATATATTTT.

This sequence joins TRBV4-2 and TRBJ2-3; 7 nucleotides align to TRBD1. Unmatched junction bases numbered 6, after V lost 1 base and J lost 5 bases. Germline CDR1 and CDR2: LGHNA and YNFKEQ. The CDR3 spans 15 residues. This CDR3 reads CASSQAKGAGDTQYF. DNA for the CDR3: TGTGCCAGCAGCCAAGCCAAGGGGGCCGGAGATACGCAGTATTTT.

This clone was seen a handful of times. The rearrangement links TRBV18 to TRBJ2-5; possibly TRBD1 for D (6 bases). Germline V lookup: CDR1 KGHSH, CDR2 LQKENI. The germline V and J ends were trimmed by 6 bases and 5 bases, with 19 bases remaining between them. The CDR3 consists of 15 residues. The DNA of the CDR3 is TGTGCCAGCTCCCACGGACAGAGCCGGTGGGAGACCCAGTACTTC. It specifies CASSHGQSRWETQYF.

The chain uses TRBV5-4 and TRBJ1-3; the D gene is possibly TRBD1 (5 bases). From germline, CDR1 is SGHNT and CDR2 YYREEE (reference sequence). Trimming stripped 0 bases from V and 4 bases from J, with 11 bases between. CDR3 size: 15 residues. CDR3 nucleotide sequence: TGTGCCAGCAGCTTGGGGGCAGGGCAAGGAAACACCATATATTTT. It specifies CASSLGAGQGNTIYF. The variable domain in full, completed from reference TRBV5-4 and TRBJ1-3, reads ETGVTQSPTHLIKTRGQQVTLRCSSQSGHNTVSWYQQALGQGPQFIFQYYREEENGRGNFPPRFSGLQFPNYSSELNVNALELDDSALYLCASSLGAGQGNTIYFGEGSWLTVV.

V and J are TRBV19 and TRBJ2-7; TRBD1 aligns across 7 bases. CDR1 is LNHDA and CDR2 is SQIVND in the germline V gene (reference sequence). With 5 bases clipped from V and 3 bases from J, the junction kept 7 bases outside the gene matches. The CDR3 is made up of 14 amino acids. The CDR3 DNA sequence: TGTGCCAGTAGTCTCCGACAGGGATTCTACGAGCAGTACTTC. The encoded protein is CASSLRQGFYEQYF.

This CDR3 is CASSGGGGAHNEQFF. DNA of the CDR3: TGTGCCAGCAGTGGGGGCGGGGGGGCGCACAATGAGCAGTTCTTC. The chain combines TRBV5-8 with TRBJ2-1, with 9 bases lining up with TRBD2. CDR1 and CDR2 (germline): SGHTS, YDEGEE. V shed 5 bases, J shed 5 bases, and the junction held 8 bases outside the gene matches. This CDR3 comprises 15 residues. Drawing the rest from reference TRBV5-8 and TRBJ2-1, the complete variable domain is EAGVTQSPTHLIKTRGQQATLRCSPISGHTSVYWYQQALGLGLQFLLWYDEGEERNRGNFPPRFSGRQFPNYSSELNVNALELEDSALYLCASSGGGGAHNEQFFGPGTRLTVL.

The table lists this clone with a few counts. CDR3 residues: CASSDIRESCTF. The CDR3 nucleotides read TGTGCCAGCAGTGATATAAGGGAGAGTTGCACCTTC. The chain couples TRBV25-1 to TRBJ1-2; D is undetermined. The CDR3 length is 12 residues. Germline loops: CDR1 MGHDK, CDR2 SYGVNS. V lost 3 bases and J lost 13, with 15 bases in between.

J is TRBJ1-6 and V is TRBV15; 9 bases agree with TRBD1. V lost 1 base to trimming and J lost 8 bases; unmatched junction nucleotides: 3. Germline V gene data show CDR1 as LNHNV and CDR2 as YYDKDF (reference sequence). The CDR3 totals 15 residues. The CDR3 sequence is CATSRAGTGYSPLHF. The CDR3, as DNA: TGTGCCACCAGCAGAGCCGGGACAGGGTATTCACCCCTCCACTTT. Using reference TRBV15 and TRBJ1-6 for the parts outside the CDR3, the full variable domain is DAMVIQNPRYQVTQFGKPVTLSCSQTLNHNVMYWYQQKSSQAPKLLFHYYDKDFNNEADTPDNFQSRRPNTSFCFLDIRSPGLGDTAMYLCATSRAGTGYSPLHFGNGTRLTVT.

V is TRBV11-2 and J is TRBJ2-7, with 8 bases identical to TRBD2. Trimming at V came to 2 bases and at J to 1 base, leaving 7 bases not matched to a gene. Germline assignment: CDR1 SGHAT and CDR2 FQNNGV. The CDR3 covers 16 residues. This CDR3 is CASSLPTSGYSYEQYF. In nucleotides, the CDR3 is TGTGCCAGCAGCTTACCAACTAGCGGATATTCCTACGAGCAGTACTTC.

J is TRBJ2-5 and V is TRBV7-7, with 9 bases aligning to TRBD1. The length of the CDR3 is 16 residues. CDR1 and CDR2 (germline): SSHAT, FNYEAQ (reference sequence). V dropped 5 bases and J dropped 4; count of bases not matched to a gene: 11. As DNA, the CDR3 is TGTGCCAGCAGCCCTTCGGACAGGGGAGTCGGAGAGACCCAGTACTTC. Amino acid sequence: CASSPSDRGVGETQYF.

The chain links TRBV27 to TRBJ2-3; 7 bases are shared with TRBD1. J gave up 4 bases and V 5 bases, and 9 bases lay outside the gene matches. The CDR3 is 15 residues long. The V gene's germline CDR1 is MNHEY and CDR2 SMNVEV (reference sequence). The CDR3 DNA reads as TGTGCCAGCAGTCCTAGACAGGGTTGGGCAGATACGCAGTATTTT. Protein product: CASSPRQGWADTQYF.

The CDR3 loop reads CASSVSTSGGQETQYF. The CDR3 nucleotides are TGTGCCAGCAGCGTTTCAACTAGCGGGGGGCAAGAGACCCAGTACTTC. This sequence joins TRBV9 and TRBJ2-5, with 12 bases identical to TRBD2. The trim removed 2 bases at V and 2 bases at J, leaving 4 bases unmatched. This CDR3 is 16 amino acids long. Germline V gene lookup returns CDR1 SGDLS and CDR2 YYNGEE.

This clone appeared a few times. This chain connects TRBV6-6 to TRBJ1-5; 7 nucleotides agree with TRBD1. V lost 6 bases and J lost 1; bases outside the gene matches: 9. Looked up from germline, CDR1 is MNHNY and CDR2 is SVGAGI (reference sequence). The CDR3 runs to 16 residues. Here the CDR3 reads CASSPTGWGSNQPQHF. The CDR3 DNA is TGTGCCAGCAGCCCGACAGGGTGGGGGAGCAATCAGCCCCAGCATTTT.

The J gene is TRBJ2-2, the V gene TRBV9; 12 bases are shared with TRBD1. This CDR3 region has 17 residues. With V trimmed by 5 bases and J by 8 bases, 13 bases remained unmatched. Germline V gene lookup returns CDR1 SGDLS and CDR2 YYNGEE. CDR3 nucleotides: TGTGCCAGCAGTAAATATCCGGGACAGGGGGCGCCTGGGGAGCTGTTTTTT. It is translated as CASSKYPGQGAPGELFF.

V is TRBV7-9 and J is TRBJ1-3, with 7 bases matching TRBD1. CDR3 size: 14 residues. The V gene's germline CDR1 is SEHNR and CDR2 FQNEAQ (reference sequence). Losses at the gene ends were 5 bases for V and 7 bases for J; bases not matched to a gene: 8. CDR3 region: CASSIARDSNTIYF. The CDR3 region has the DNA TGTGCCAGCAGCATCGCCCGGGACAGCAACACCATATATTTT.

The rearrangement joins TRBV21-1 to TRBJ2-3; whether TRBD2, the table's D call, matches the DNA was not checked. TRBV21-1 is assigned pseudogene status. There are 16 residues in the CDR3. The CDR3 coding sequence is TGTGCCAGCGGTCGGGGGGCCTACCCTAGCACAGATACGCAGTATTTT. This codes for CASGRGAYPSTDTQYF.